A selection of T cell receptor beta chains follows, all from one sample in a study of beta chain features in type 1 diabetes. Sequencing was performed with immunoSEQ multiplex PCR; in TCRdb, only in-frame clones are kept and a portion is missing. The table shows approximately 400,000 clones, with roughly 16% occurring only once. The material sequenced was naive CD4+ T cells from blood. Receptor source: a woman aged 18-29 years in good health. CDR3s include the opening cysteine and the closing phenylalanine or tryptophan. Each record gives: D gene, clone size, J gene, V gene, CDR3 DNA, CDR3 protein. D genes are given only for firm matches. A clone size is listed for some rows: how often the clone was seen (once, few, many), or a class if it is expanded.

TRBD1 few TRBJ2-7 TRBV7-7 TGTGCTAGCAGCTCCTCAGGGGGCAGGAACGAGCAGTACTTC CASSSSGGRNEQYF
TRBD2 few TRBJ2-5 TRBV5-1 TGCGCCAGCAGTGCCAGCGGGAGAATCGGAGAGACCCAGTACTTC CASSASGRIGETQYF
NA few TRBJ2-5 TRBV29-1 TGCAGCGTTACTACAGGTCAAGAGACCCAGTACTTC CSVTTGQETQYF
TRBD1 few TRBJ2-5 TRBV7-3 TGTGCCAGCAGCTTAAGTCGAACAGGGGTGGAGACCCAGTACTTC CASSLSRTGVETQYF
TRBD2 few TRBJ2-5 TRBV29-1 TGCAGCGTCCTCCTAGCGGAGGGACTAGCGGGAGAAGAGACCCAGTACTTC CSVLLAEGLAGEETQYF
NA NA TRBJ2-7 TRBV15 TGTGCCACCAGCAGAAATACAGGGTCCCACTACGAGCAGTACTTC CATSRNTGSHYEQYF
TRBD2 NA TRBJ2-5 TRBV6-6 TGTGCCACCCGACGGGGGGGGACGTACCAAGAGACCCAGTACTTC CATRRGGTYQETQYF
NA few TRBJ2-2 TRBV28 TGTGCCAGCAGTCGGGGAGACACCGGGGAGCTGTTTTTT CASSRGDTGELFF
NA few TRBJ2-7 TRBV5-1 TGCGCCAGCAGCACGGGGGAACCGCACGAGCAGTACTTC CASSTGEPHEQYF
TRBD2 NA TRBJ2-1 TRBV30 TGTGCCTGGATGGGCGGGAGGGAGTTCTTC CAWMGGREFF
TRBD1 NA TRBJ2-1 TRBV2 TGTGCCAGCAGAAGCGGGACAGGGGGCAATGAGCAGTTCTTC CASRSGTGGNEQFF
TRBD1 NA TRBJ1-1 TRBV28 TGTGCCAGCAGTATGGACAGGTCGGATACTGAAGCTTTCTTT CASSMDRSDTEAFF
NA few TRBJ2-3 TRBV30 TGTGCCTGGGGTAGCTCCCCGGATACGCAGTATTTT CAWGSSPDTQYF
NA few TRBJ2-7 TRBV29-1 TGCAGCTTTTCAAGGCCGGGGACTTCCTACGAGCAGTACTTC CSFSRPGTSYEQYF
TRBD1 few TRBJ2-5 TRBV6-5 TGTGCCAGCAGTCCCCTGACAGGGTCCAAAGAGACCCAGTACTTC CASSPLTGSKETQYF
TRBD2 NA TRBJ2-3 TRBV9 TGTGCCAGCAGCGTAGTCGCGGGAGGGCCCTCAGATACGCAGTATTTT CASSVVAGGPSDTQYF
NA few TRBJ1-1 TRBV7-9 TGTGCCAGCAGCTTACGGGCCGGGGACACTGAAGCTTTCTTT CASSLRAGDTEAFF
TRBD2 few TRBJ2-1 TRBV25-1 TGTGCCAGCAGTGGCGGTCCGGGACTAGCGGTTGATGAGCAGTTCTTC CASSGGPGLAVDEQFF
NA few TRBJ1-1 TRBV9 TGTGCCAGCAGTGCACAGGGGAACACTGAAGCTTTCTTT CASSAQGNTEAFF
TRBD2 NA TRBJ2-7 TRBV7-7 TGTGCTAGCAGCCGGACTAGCGGGAGGGCCTCCGAGCAGTACTTC CASSRTSGRASEQYF
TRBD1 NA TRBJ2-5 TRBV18 TGTGCCAGCTCACCACTCCAGACAGGGGACCAAGAGACCCAGTACTTC CASSPLQTGDQETQYF
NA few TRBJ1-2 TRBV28 TGTGCCAGCCGTTGGGACAAAAGGCCCCATGGCTACACCTTC CASRWDKRPHGYTF
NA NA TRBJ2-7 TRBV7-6 TGTGCCAGCAGCCCAATCGGTGTGGTATACGAGCAGTACTTC CASSPIGVVYEQYF
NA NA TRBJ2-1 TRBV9 TGTGCCAGCAGCGTAGTTGCCAGGGTTAAAAATGAGCAGTTCTTC CASSVVARVKNEQFF
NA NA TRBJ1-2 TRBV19 TGTGCCAGTAGTATTTATAGCGACTATGGCTACACCTTC CASSIYSDYGYTF
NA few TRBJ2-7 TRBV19 TGTGCCAGTAGGAAGGGGTACTCCTACGAGCAGTACTTC CASRKGYSYEQYF
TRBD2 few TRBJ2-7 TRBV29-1 TGCAGCGTCGCCAGACTAGCGGGAATGTACGAGCAGTACTTC CSVARLAGMYEQYF
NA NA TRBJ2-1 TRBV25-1 TGTGCCAGCAAACCTAGCTCCGGGACTGTTAATGAGCAGTTCTTC CASKPSSGTVNEQFF